One and the same sample provided the 14 T cell receptor beta chains below, sequenced in a study of blood T cell repertoires in COVID-19. Measured with immunoSEQ multiplex PCR; TCRdb has only the in-frame clones, and not every one. Here the sample spans approximately 50,000 clones, 79% being singletons. Input material: peripheral blood. These receptors were collected from a man in his 70s with acute or convalescent COVID-19.

The chain has TRBV11-3 and TRBJ1-5, with a possible D match to TRBD1 (5 bases). The CDR3 is 13 residues long. Trimming took 3 bases from V and 4 from J, leaving 7 bases between them. Germline assignment: CDR1 SGHNT and CDR2 YENEEA. The CDR3 sequence: CASSFDSNQPQHF. The CDR3 coding sequence is TGTGCCAGCAGCTTCGACAGTAATCAGCCCCAGCATTTT.

The rearrangement links TRBV18 to TRBJ2-1; 8 bases are a match to TRBD2. Trimming cost V 6 bases and J 5 bases; bases outside gene matches: 3. Germline CDR1 and CDR2: KGHSH and LQKENI. The CDR3 is 13 amino acids. The CDR3 DNA reads as TGTGCCAGCTCTACTAGCGGTGACAATGAGCAGTTCTTC. Its translation: CASSTSGDNEQFF.

The chain joins TRBV10-3 to TRBJ1-4; tentative D call: TRBD1 (6 bases). The ends were cut back, 4 bases at V and 7 bases at J, with 16 bases in the middle. The CDR3 has 15 amino acids. Germline-derived CDR1 and CDR2 are ENHRY and SYGVKD. The CDR3, as DNA: TGTGCCATCAGTGGGGGGTTGGACAGCGGTGAAAAACTGTTTTTT. This sequence encodes CAISGGLDSGEKLFF.

This clone was recorded many times. This chain connects TRBV5-4 to TRBJ1-1, with D possibly being TRBD1 (6 bases). CDR1 and CDR2 from the germline V gene are SGHNT and YYREEE (reference sequence). Trimming took 4 bases from V and 8 from J, leaving 18 bases between them. The CDR3 length is 14 residues. The CDR3 loop reads CASSGTGSRAEAFF. The CDR3 nucleotides are TGTGCCAGCAGCGGCACAGGGAGCCGAGCCGAAGCTTTCTTT.

The chain couples TRBV10-3 to TRBJ1-1; 7 bases are shared with TRBD1. V gave up 8 bases and J gave up 2 bases; unmatched junction bases: 8. Germline values: CDR1 ENHRY, CDR2 SYGVKD. The length of the CDR3 is 14 residues. The CDR3: CAIAARQGNTEAFF. The CDR3 nucleotides read TGTGCCATCGCGGCCCGACAGGGCAACACTGAAGCTTTCTTT.

This chain uses TRBV14 with TRBJ1-4; D uncertain. The CDR3 length is 15 residues. Germline loops: CDR1 SGHDN, CDR2 FVKESK. The V and J ends lost 4 bases and 0 bases respectively, with 9 bases between them. The CDR3 here is CASSLLGSTNEKLFF. For the CDR3, the DNA is TGTGCCAGCAGCCTACTAGGCTCAACTAATGAAAAACTGTTTTTT.

The CDR3 nucleotides are TGTGCTAGTGGTTTGCCGGACAGGGGGGTCACTGAAGCTTTCTTT. This gives the protein CASGLPDRGVTEAFF. V gene TRBV12-5 combines with J gene TRBJ1-1, with TRBD1 matching 10 bases. V lost 2 bases to trimming and J lost 4 bases; unmatched junction nucleotides: 4. Per the germline V gene, CDR1 is LGHNT and CDR2 is FRNRAP. This CDR3 is built from 15 residues.

The chain is built from TRBV3-1 (or the pseudogene TRBV3-2) and TRBJ2-1; D unresolved. V was shortened by 2 bases and J by 9 bases, with 8 bases between the two germline ends. This CDR3 is built from 12 residues. Per germline, CDR1 LGHDT and CDR2 YNNKEL (reference sequence). The CDR3 DNA follows: TGTGCCAGCAGCCAATCCAACGGTGAGCAGTTCTTC. Translating it yields CASSQSNGEQFF.

The genes are TRBV7-2 and TRBJ2-1; 9 nucleotides match TRBD1. V was pared by 0 bases and J by 4 bases, with 4 bases of the junction left unmatched. Germline CDR1 reads SGHTA; CDR2 reads FQGNSA. This CDR3 is 16 amino acids long. The CDR3 sequence: CASSLATGGNYNEQFF. The CDR3 DNA reads as TGTGCCAGCAGCTTAGCGACAGGGGGGAATTACAATGAGCAGTTCTTC.

J is TRBJ2-7 and V is TRBV12-3 or TRBV12-4, with D perhaps TRBD1 (6 bases). The V end lost 0 bases, the J end lost 6 bases, and 9 bases lay between the germline ends. There are 13 residues in the CDR3. CDR3 loop: CASSLAPGAEQYF. As DNA, the CDR3 is TGTGCCAGCAGTTTAGCTCCAGGGGCCGAGCAGTACTTC.

This sequence joins TRBV19 and TRBJ2-1; 9 nucleotides match TRBD2. Trimming cost V 5 bases and J 7 bases; bases outside gene matches: 15. The CDR3 spans 17 residues. Germline CDR1 is LNHDA and CDR2 is SQIVND (reference sequence). The CDR3 region is CASSLPASGALRNEQFF. The CDR3 bases are TGTGCCAGTAGTCTACCGGCTAGCGGGGCCTTACGGAATGAGCAGTTCTTC.

The chain couples TRBV6-5 to TRBJ2-7; possibly TRBD2 for D (7 bases). The CDR3 is 15 amino acids. CDR1 MNHEY and CDR2 SVGAGI come from the germline V gene. Between the trimmed V and J ends, which lost 10 bases and 0 bases, there was a span of 19 bases. CDR3 DNA sequence: TGTGCCACCCTAACGGGGGGCGAAAGCTCCTACGAGCAGTACTTC. This sequence encodes CATLTGGESSYEQYF.

This clone turned up a few times. V is TRBV5-1 and J is TRBJ2-1; the match to TRBD2 covers 9 bases. The germline V gene has CDR1 SGHRS and CDR2 YFSETQ. The V and J ends lost 0 bases and 6 bases, in that order; junction bases with no gene match: 4. The CDR3 is made up of 15 amino acids. The CDR3 DNA sequence: TGCGCCAGCAGCTTGGGTCTAGCGGGGATCAATGAGCAGTTCTTC. Its translation is CASSLGLAGINEQFF.

The chain carries TRBV11-1 and TRBJ1-1; D gene uncertain. V lost 5 bases, J lost 1 base, and 11 bases lay in between. The germline V gene encodes CDR1 SGHAT and CDR2 FQDESV (reference sequence). This CDR3 has 14 amino acids. The CDR3 loop is CASSRRRENTEAFF. The CDR3 DNA reads as TGTGCCAGCAGCAGGAGACGGGAGAACACTGAAGCTTTCTTT.